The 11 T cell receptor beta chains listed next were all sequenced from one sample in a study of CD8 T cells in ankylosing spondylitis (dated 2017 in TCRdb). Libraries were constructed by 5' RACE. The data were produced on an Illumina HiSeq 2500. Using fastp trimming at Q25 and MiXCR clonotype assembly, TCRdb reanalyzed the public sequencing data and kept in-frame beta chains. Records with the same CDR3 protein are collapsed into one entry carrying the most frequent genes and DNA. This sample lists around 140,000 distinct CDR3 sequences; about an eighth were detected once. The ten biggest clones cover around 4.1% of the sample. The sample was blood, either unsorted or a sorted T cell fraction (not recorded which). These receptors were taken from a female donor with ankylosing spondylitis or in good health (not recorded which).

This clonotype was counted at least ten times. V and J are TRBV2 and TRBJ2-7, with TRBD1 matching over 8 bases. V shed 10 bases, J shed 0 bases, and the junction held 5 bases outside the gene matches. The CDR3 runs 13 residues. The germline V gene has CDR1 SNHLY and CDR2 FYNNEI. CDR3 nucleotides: TGTGCCATGACAGGGGTAGACTCCTACGAGCAGTACTTC. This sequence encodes CAMTGVDSYEQYF.

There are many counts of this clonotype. The CDR3: CATKRSLSGRPPDTEAFF. The CDR3 nucleotides read TGCGCCACCAAAAGGTCCTTGTCGGGACGGCCTCCGGACACTGAAGCTTTCTTT. This chain connects TRBV5-1 to TRBJ1-1; D is perhaps TRBD1 (5 bases). The CDR3 has 18 amino acids. V was shortened by 9 bases and J by 3 bases, with 30 bases between the two germline ends. CDR1 and CDR2 (germline): SGHRS, YFSETQ.

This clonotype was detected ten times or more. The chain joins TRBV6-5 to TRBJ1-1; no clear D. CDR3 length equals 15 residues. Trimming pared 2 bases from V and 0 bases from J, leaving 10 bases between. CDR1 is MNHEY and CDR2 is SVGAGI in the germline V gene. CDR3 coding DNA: TGTGCCAGCAGTTACCAAGGATTGATGAACACTGAAGCTTTCTTT. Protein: CASSYQGLMNTEAFF.

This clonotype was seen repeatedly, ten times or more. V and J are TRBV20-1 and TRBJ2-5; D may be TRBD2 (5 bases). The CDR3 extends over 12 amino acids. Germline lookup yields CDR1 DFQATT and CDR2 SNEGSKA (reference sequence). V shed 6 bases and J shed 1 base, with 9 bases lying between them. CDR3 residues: CSAYRGQETQYF. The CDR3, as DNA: TGCAGTGCGTACCGGGGCCAAGAGACCCAGTACTTC.

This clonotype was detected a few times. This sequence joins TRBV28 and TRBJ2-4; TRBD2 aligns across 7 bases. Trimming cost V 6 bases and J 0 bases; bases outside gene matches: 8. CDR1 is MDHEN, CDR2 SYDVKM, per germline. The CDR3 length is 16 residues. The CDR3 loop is CASSLSGALAKNIQYF. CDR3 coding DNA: TGTGCCAGCAGCCTAAGCGGGGCTCTAGCCAAAAACATTCAGTACTTC.

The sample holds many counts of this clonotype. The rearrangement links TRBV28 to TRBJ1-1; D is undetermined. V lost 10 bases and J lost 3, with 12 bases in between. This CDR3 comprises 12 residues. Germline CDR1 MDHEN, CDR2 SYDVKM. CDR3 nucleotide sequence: TGTGCCACCATCATGGGGTACACTGAAGCTTTCTTT. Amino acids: CATIMGYTEAFF.

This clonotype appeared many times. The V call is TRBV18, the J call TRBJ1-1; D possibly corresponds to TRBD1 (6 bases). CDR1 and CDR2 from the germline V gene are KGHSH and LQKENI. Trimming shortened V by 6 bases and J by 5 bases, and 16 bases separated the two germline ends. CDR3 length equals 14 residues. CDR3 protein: CASSDTGLGTEAFF. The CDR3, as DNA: TGTGCCAGCTCGGATACAGGGTTAGGGACTGAAGCTTTCTTT.

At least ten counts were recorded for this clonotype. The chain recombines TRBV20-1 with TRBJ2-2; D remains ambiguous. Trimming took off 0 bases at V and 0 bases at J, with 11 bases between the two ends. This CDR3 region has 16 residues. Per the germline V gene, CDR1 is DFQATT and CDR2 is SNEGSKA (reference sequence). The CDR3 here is CSARDGFRTNTGELFF. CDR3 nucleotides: TGCAGTGCTAGAGATGGGTTCAGAACGAACACCGGGGAGCTGTTTTTT.

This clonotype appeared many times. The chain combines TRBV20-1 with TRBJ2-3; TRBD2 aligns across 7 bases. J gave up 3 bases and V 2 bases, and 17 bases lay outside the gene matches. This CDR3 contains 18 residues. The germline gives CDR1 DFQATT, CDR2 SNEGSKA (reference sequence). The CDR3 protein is CSARPLRRVAGGTDTQYF. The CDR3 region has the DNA TGCAGTGCTAGACCCCTCAGAAGGGTGGCCGGGGGGACAGATACGCAGTATTTT.

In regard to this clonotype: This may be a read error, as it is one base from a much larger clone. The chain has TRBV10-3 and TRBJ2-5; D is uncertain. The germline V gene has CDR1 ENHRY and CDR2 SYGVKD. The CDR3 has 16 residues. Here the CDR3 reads CTISESDSVFSETQYF. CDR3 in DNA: TGTACCATCAGTGAGTCGGATAGTGTCTTTTCCGAGACCCAGTACTTC.

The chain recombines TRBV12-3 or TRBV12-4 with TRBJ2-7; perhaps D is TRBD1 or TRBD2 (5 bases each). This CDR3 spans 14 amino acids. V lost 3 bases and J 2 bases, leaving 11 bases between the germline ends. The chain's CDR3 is CASSLSGPPYEQYF. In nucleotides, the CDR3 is TGTGCCAGCAGTTTGTCGGGACCTCCCTACGAGCAGTACTTC.